The rows below give T cell receptor beta chains drawn from one sample of a study of blood T cell repertoires in COVID-19. Profiling relied on immunoSEQ multiplex PCR, and the TCRdb table lists in-frame clones only, not all of them. This table holds some 300,000 clones, 75% to 90% found once. The sample was peripheral blood. The source of these receptors is a woman aged 65 to 85 with COVID-19, enrolled during active disease. CDR3s include the opening cysteine and the closing phenylalanine or tryptophan. Fields, in order: clone size, D gene, V gene, J gene, CDR3 DNA, CDR3 protein. D genes are given only for firm matches. Where a row states a size, it is once, few, many or the class of an expanded clone; other rows omit it.

NA	TRBD1	TRBV29-1	TRBJ2-7	TGCAGCGCCGCCGGGACAGGTCCCTACGAGCAGTACTTC	CSAAGTGPYEQYF
NA	TRBD2	TRBV7-2	TRBJ2-7	TGTGCCAGCAGCCCTCGTCCCCCGCCCGCTAGCGGGAACTACGAGCAGTACTTC	CASSPRPPPASGNYEQYF
NA	TRBD1	TRBV6-2/TRBV6-3	TRBJ1-2	TGTGCCAGCAGCGACAGGGGCGGCTACACCTTC	CASSDRGGYTF
NA	TRBD1	TRBV10-3	TRBJ2-2	TGTGCCATCAGTGCCACAGGGGGCGTCGCCGGGGAGCTGTTTTTT	CAISATGGVAGELFF
once	NA	TRBV3-1/TRBV3-2	TRBJ1-3	TGTGCCAGCAGCCAAGAGAGGGGAAACACCATATATTTT	CASSQERGNTIYF
few	NA	TRBV28	TRBJ1-2	TGTGCCAGCAGTTTGGTAGAAGGCGGTAGGGGCTACACCTTC	CASSLVEGGRGYTF
few	NA	TRBV6-6	TRBJ1-1	TGTGCCAGCAGTCCACGGTCCTCGAACACTGAAGCTTTCTTT	CASSPRSSNTEAFF
NA	TRBD1	TRBV19	TRBJ1-1	TGTGCCAGTAGTCCGGCGACAGGGGGGAGGACTGAAGCTTTCTTT	CASSPATGGRTEAFF
NA	TRBD2	TRBV5-4	TRBJ2-2	TGTGCCAGCAGTCCGGCGGGGGCCGGGGAGCTGTTTTTT	CASSPAGAGELFF
few	NA	TRBV4-1	TRBJ2-5	TGCGCCAGCAGCCAAGAGTCTTATAAAGAGACCCAGTACTTC	CASSQESYKETQYF
NA	NA	TRBV7-2	TRBJ1-1	TGTGCCAGCAGTTACAGGACCGTTTCCCGGGACACTGAAGCTTTCTTT	CASSYRTVSRDTEAFF
NA	TRBD1	TRBV28	TRBJ1-4	TGTGCCAGCAGTACTCGACAGGGGGGAAGTGAAAAACTGTTTTTT	CASSTRQGGSEKLFF
NA	TRBD1	TRBV18	TRBJ1-1	TGTGCCAGCTCACCAGTCGACAGGGGTACTGAAGCTTTCTTT	CASSPVDRGTEAFF
once	TRBD1	TRBV24-1	TRBJ2-5	TGTGCCACCAGAAGGACAGGGGAAGAGACCCAGTACTTC	CATRRTGEETQYF
NA	NA	TRBV6-6	TRBJ1-2	TGTGCCAGCAGTTCTCGCGATCCGGAAAGGGGTGGCTACACCTTC	CASSSRDPERGGYTF
few	NA	TRBV24-1	TRBJ1-2	TGTGCCACCAGTGATTTGGAAGCCGGCTACACCTTC	CATSDLEAGYTF
NA	NA	TRBV21-1	TRBJ2-7	TGTGCCAGCAGCAAATGGATAGCGGGGTCCGGCACCTACGAGCAGTACTTC	CASSKWIAGSGTYEQYF
NA	NA	TRBV6-5	TRBJ2-7	TGTGCCAGCACCCTAGGGGGGGGCTACGAGCAGTACTTC	CASTLGGGYEQYF
NA	NA	TRBV5-1	TRBJ2-6	TGCGCCAGCAGCTTGGGGACAGCTGGGGCCAACGTCCTGACTTTC	CASSLGTAGANVLTF
NA	TRBD2	TRBV11-2	TRBJ2-3	TGTGCCAGCAGCCGCCGGTGGGGGGGAGGGGGCACAGATACGCAGTATTTT	CASSRRWGGGGTDTQYF
NA	NA	TRBV21-1	TRBJ2-2	TGTGCCAGCAGGGGACAGACGAACACCGGGGAGCTGTTTTTT	CASRGQTNTGELFF
NA	TRBD1	TRBV6-1	TRBJ1-3	TGTGCCAGCAGTGAAGCGGGGACAGGGGTTGGAAACACCATATATTTT	CASSEAGTGVGNTIYF
once	TRBD2	TRBV5-1	TRBJ2-3	TGCGCCAGCACCCTCCTAGCGGGGGAGGCAGATACGCAGTATTTT	CASTLLAGEADTQYF
NA	NA	TRBV18	TRBJ1-1	TGTGCCAGCTCACCACCGGGTCTACAGCAAGCTTTCTTT	CASSPPGLQQAFF
NA	TRBD1	TRBV5-1	TRBJ1-2	TGCGCCAGCAGCTTTGGACAGGGGGGTGTCAACTATGGCTACACCTTC	CASSFGQGGVNYGYTF
few	TRBD1	TRBV7-9	TRBJ1-6	TGTGCCAGCAGCACCGGGACAGGAAATTCACCCCTCCACTTT	CASSTGTGNSPLHF
NA	NA	TRBV7-8	TRBJ2-7	TGTGCCAGCAGCGAGGGACCAGGGGTCGAGCAGTACTTC	CASSEGPGVEQYF
NA	NA	TRBV4-2	TRBJ2-5	TGTGCCAGCAGCCAAGAGGCCCTCAAAGAGACCCAGTACTTC	CASSQEALKETQYF
NA	NA	TRBV3-1/TRBV3-2	TRBJ1-1	TGTGCCAGCAGCCAAGTTTCGTCGAACACTGAAGCTTTCTTT	CASSQVSSNTEAFF
NA	TRBD1	TRBV5-4	TRBJ1-2	TGTGCCAGCAGTTACGAACCGGGACAGGGCCACTATGGCTACACCTTC	CASSYEPGQGHYGYTF
NA	TRBD1	TRBV13	TRBJ2-7	TGTGCCAGCAGCTTAGGACAGGGGGCTTGGTCCTACGAGCAGTACTTC	CASSLGQGAWSYEQYF
few	NA	TRBV5-1	TRBJ1-1	TGCGCCAGCAGCTTGGCAGGGGAGTCGGACACTGAAGCTTTCTTT	CASSLAGESDTEAFF
NA	TRBD1	TRBV27	TRBJ2-7	TGTGCCAGCAGTTCCCTACCCGGACAGGGCTACGAGCAGTACTTC	CASSSLPGQGYEQYF
few	NA	TRBV29-1	TRBJ1-1	TGCAGCGTTCACAGGAGCCTCACTGAAGCTTTCTTT	CSVHRSLTEAFF
NA	TRBD2	TRBV9	TRBJ2-2	TGTGCCAGCAGCTCCCCGACTAGCGGGGGACCGAACACCGGGGAGCTGTTTTTT	CASSSPTSGGPNTGELFF
once	TRBD1	TRBV4-1	TRBJ1-4	TGCGCCAGCAGCCAAATGACAGGGGTTGTCACTAATGAAAAACTGTTTTTT	CASSQMTGVVTNEKLFF
NA	NA	TRBV27	TRBJ1-6	TGTGCCAGCAGTCCGGAGGGGTACTATAATTCACCCCTCCACTTT	CASSPEGYYNSPLHF
NA	NA	TRBV2	TRBJ1-1	TGTGCCAGCAGTGACTCGACAGCTACCAACACTGAAGCTTTCTTT	CASSDSTATNTEAFF
few	TRBD1	TRBV27	TRBJ1-6	TGTGCCAGCAGTTACCGGGACAGGGGTAATTCACCCCTCCACTTT	CASSYRDRGNSPLHF
NA	TRBD2	TRBV24-1	TRBJ2-1	TGTGCCACCAGTGATCGGACTAGCCGGGACCACAATGAGCAGTTCTTC	CATSDRTSRDHNEQFF
NA	NA	TRBV27	TRBJ2-2	TGTGCCAGCAGTTCGAGCGGGAACACCGGGGAGCTGTTTTTT	CASSSSGNTGELFF
NA	NA	TRBV5-4	TRBJ2-7	TGTGCCAGCAGCCCTACACTCGACAGGACCTACGAGCAGTACTTC	CASSPTLDRTYEQYF
few	TRBD1	TRBV9	TRBJ1-2	TGTGCCAGCACGCCCGGGACAGAGTACTATGGCTACACCTTC	CASTPGTEYYGYTF
NA	NA	TRBV6-5	TRBJ1-1	TGTGCCAGCAGCCCGACAGTCCCCACTGAAGCTTTCTTT	CASSPTVPTEAFF
NA	TRBD2	TRBV30	TRBJ2-1	TGTGCCTGGAGTGTCCGGGGCGGGAGGTTATCAGAGCAGTTCTTC	CAWSVRGGRLSEQFF
NA	NA	TRBV19	TRBJ2-7	TGTGCCAGTAGTATTGGGACGGACAGCTCCTACGAGCAGTACTTC	CASSIGTDSSYEQYF
NA	TRBD2	TRBV3-1/TRBV3-2	TRBJ2-2	TGTGCCAGCAGCCGTTCTAGCGGGGGTAATACCGGGGAGCTGTTTTTT	CASSRSSGGNTGELFF
NA	TRBD1	TRBV5-1	TRBJ2-2	TGCGCCAGCATCGGTGACAGGGGGTACCCCGGGGAGCTGTTTTTT	CASIGDRGYPGELFF